This T cell receptor (beta chain) was sequenced for a study of molecular identifiers for immune sequencing clone quantification (dated by TCRdb to between 2018 and 2020). Looking at the study overall: For a replicate experiment, the RNA from either 20,000 or 100,000 naive CD8 T cells was divided into five aliquots, and four of those aliquots went on to sequencing. This methods study used CD8 T cells to benchmark TCR RNA copy counting and molecular-identifier clustering-based TCR repertoire sequencing (MIDCIRS). Overall results and qualifications from the work: In CMV-specific effector cells, clones with more than 20 RNA copies contained over 97% of molecules, whereas in naive cells such clones contained under 1% of molecules. Highly expanded clone sizes could be underestimated if identical TCR molecules share a barcode. Spiked-in Jurkat TCR RNA equivalent to a single cell was reported to be detectable even among 850,000 to 1,000,000 naive CD8 T cells. Modeling estimated roughly 3 recovered TCR RNA copies per cell, compared with about 10 by digital PCR, which implies 30% to 35% capture efficiency. Spiked-in Jurkat TCR RNA (about ten copies' worth), which is not part of the donor repertoire, was contained in the naive libraries. When barcode sub-clustering was omitted, TCR diversity was inflated by chimeric consensus sequences, with chimeras reaching as high as 47%.

This clonotype was counted ten times or more. Its recognized antigen is unknown. One base away there is no much larger clone; base qualities are not given. Naive CD8 T cell libraries were made from 20,000 to 1,000,000 sorted cells using 10%, 30% or 50% of purified RNA. Naive CD8 T cells, defined as CD8+CD4-CCR7+CD45RA+, were FACS-sorted into RLT Plus buffer on a BD FACSAria II. Nine to eleven TCR copies' worth of Jurkat RNA were spiked into roughly 19,000-1,000,000 naive CD8 T cell samples to test detection sensitivity. Enrichment of CD8 T cells was done with RosetteSep CD8+ T Cell Enrichment Cocktail plus Ficoll-Paque, and ACK red cell lysis came afterward. The method behind the library was PCR. The instrument given in TCRdb is Illumina HiSeq 4000. Bulk TCR libraries were prepared as previously described, using TCR primers listed in Table S5. The Qiagen AllPrep DNA/RNA kit was used to purify total RNA. Before any analysis, reads coming from multiple sequencing runs of the same library were combined into one pool. Per the authors' processing: Reads were retained only if an exact TCR constant sequence was present, and the retained reads were trimmed to 150 nt and grouped according to their 12-nt molecular barcodes. Reads in each barcode group were sub-clustered using a 15% Levenshtein threshold, and a quality-weighted consensus sequence was built for each RNA molecule. Non-functional sequences were removed, as were lower-count sequences one edit away from another. On the basis of fitting two negative binomial distributions, barcode sub-clusters with fewer than 20% of the maximum read count were discarded. The public reads were reprocessed in TCRdb via fastp at Q25 and MiXCR, keeping in-frame beta chains. Rows matching on CDR3 protein sequence are summarized as one entry with the most common DNA and genes. The V and J calls were determined by TCRdb, not by the authors. The sample records 70,000 to 95,000 distinct CDR3 sequences, around 19% of which are singletons. About 0.85% of the sample belongs to the ten largest clones.

For CDR1 and CDR2, the germline V gene lists SGDLS and YYNGEE. The junction shows trimming of 0 bases on V and 5 bases on J, plus 14 bases between the germline ends. Spanning cysteine to phenylalanine, the CDR3 consists of 15 amino acids. The read is trimmed to its CDR3 DNA, 45 bases read in frame from base 1. Sequencing used naive CD8+ T cells from blood, with Jurkat cell RNA spiked in. Interpreted using the paper, the cell subset or site label stands for: FACS-sorted CD8+CD4-CCR7+CD45RA+ naive T cells. The TCR was taken from a human donor in good health. Some libraries in this study had Jurkat cell RNA spiked in. The sequence links TRBV9 to TRBJ2-5, with the D gene call left open. DNA sequence: TGTGCCAGCAGCGTAGACGGCGGCACTTTGGAGACCCAGTACTTC. Its amino acids are CASSVDGGTLETQYF.